The T cell receptor (beta chain) under discussion was sequenced for a study of blood T cell repertoires in COVID-19 (dated by TCRdb to about 2020). Looking at the study overall: The collaborator samples originated in the United States, Italy and Spain and spanned the acute and convalescent phases of COVID-19. The sample metadata nearly always contained a de-identified subject ID, COVID-19 status, age in years and sex. The repertoires were released in a freely available public database intended as a resource for research on the immune response to SARS-CoV-2. The prospective study material was composed of cDNA or gDNA derived from T cells, B-cell-depleted T cells, or PBMCs. Deeply sampled blood TCRbeta repertoires from subjects exposed to, actively infected with, or recovered from COVID-19 were included in the dataset. Where available, HLA class I and class II types were obtained from metadata supplied by the sample provider rather than from assay-based typing. The samples were drawn from the first 160 participants of the ongoing ImmuneRACE study and from 1,254 subjects provided by 6 global collaborators.

One collaborating source in Seattle enrolled patients during active infection and followed them longitudinally through the course of disease. Each collaborating institution followed its own protocols to collect whole blood in K2EDTA tubes. For TCRbeta analysis, collaborators shipped samples in one of three forms: frozen whole blood, isolated PBMCs, or DNA extracted from either of those sample types. As regards this clone: Its antigen is not yet known. No much larger clone is present one base from it, and per-base qualities are unavailable.

General conclusions and limits of the study: How much clinical and demographic metadata was included differed by source and by participant, and the metadata was provided uncurated.

Taken from the germline V gene (reference sequence), the CDR1 and CDR2 loops are SEHNR and FQNEAQ. Trimming accounts for 4 bases at V and 0 bases at J, while the number of junction bases matched to no gene is 9. There are 18 amino acids in the CDR3, from cysteine to phenylalanine inclusive. Only CDR3 DNA is held: 54 bases, read in frame from base 1. TCRbeta CDR3 regions were amplified from genomic DNA by means of the immunoSEQ Assay, a bias-controlled multiplex PCR. The authors processed their data as follows. The number of nucleated cells in each sample was estimated from the amplification of reference gene primers within the assay. Sequence reads were collapsed and filtered to measure the absolute abundance of every unique TCRbeta CDR3 rearrangement. For each sample, productive Simpson clonality was calculated as the square root of Simpson's diversity index across productive rearrangements. Sourced from immuneACCESS, this table was stored by TCRdb with only in-frame sequences that have V and J called. A share of the clones is absent; for the studies checked, an unresolved V gene accounts for under half, and the remainder has no known explanation. V and J calls and clone size follow that table, whereas D and trimming were derived from the DNA. Recorded for this sample are 400,000 or so clones; around 89% of them occurred a single time. In total, the top ten clones hold roughly 1.6% of the sample.

The rearrangement joined TRBV7-9 to TRBJ2-3; 11 nucleotides in the junction match TRBD2. The sequence was obtained from a woman aged 35 to 49 with COVID-19, enrolled during active disease. The sample comprised peripheral blood. In nucleotide form, the sequence is TGTGCCAGCAGCTCTCGGGGGACTAGCGGCACTAGCACAGATACGCAGTATTTT. Its coded protein is CASSSRGTSGTSTDTQYF.